Listed below are T cell receptor beta chains from one sample, sequenced in a study of identical twins. TCRdb used MiXCR to reprocess the 5' RACE reads, holding one entry per CDR3 protein. The data contain 650,000 to 750,000 distinct CDR3 sequences, around 20% of them seen just once; the ten biggest clones take up around 4.4%. The same sample was also studied in work on T cells expressing NK-cell markers.

Specimen: PBMCs. The receptor source for this set is a woman aged 18-30 years in good health. CDR3s include the opening cysteine and the closing phenylalanine or tryptophan. Fields, in order: V gene, J gene, CDR3 protein.

>TRBV18|TRBJ1-1
CASSSSHRSTEAFF
>TRBV7-9|TRBJ2-1
CASSLIREQFF
>TRBV7-2|TRBJ2-5
CASSQGQKGTQYF
>TRBV4-3|TRBJ2-1
CASSQGLHNYYNEQFF
>TRBV2|TRBJ2-4
CASSVQRQLGIQYF
>TRBV20-1|TRBJ2-7
CSARGGGNEQYF
>TRBV20-1|TRBJ1-2
CSARIRGRGYGYTF
>TRBV19|TRBJ2-1
CASSGRGSYNEQFF
>TRBV6-5|TRBJ2-2
CASSYGAGAGTGELFF
>TRBV20-1|TRBJ2-3
CSASDGTASTDTQYF
>TRBV6-5|TRBJ1-1
CASRLTGGGYSAEAFF
>TRBV20-1|TRBJ2-7
CSARNVTGFFSYEQYF
>TRBV12-5|TRBJ2-5
CASGPGTTVQETQYF
>TRBV18|TRBJ2-1
CASSQTKTEQFF
>TRBV5-1|TRBJ2-1
CASSGSVSTALFF
>TRBV10-3|TRBJ1-1
CAISDNRGGSEAFF
>TRBV12-3/TRBV12-4|TRBJ2-1
CAASFAGAYNEQFF
>TRBV20-1|TRBJ1-2
CSARTGDKGYTF
>TRBV7-3|TRBJ2-3
CASSSAAVLGRSDTQYF
>TRBV7-3|TRBJ2-1
CASRFGGPNEQFF
>TRBV29-1|TRBJ2-3
CSAARGTSTDTQYF
>TRBV5-1|TRBJ1-1
CASSIGTAGDTEAFF
>TRBV9|TRBJ2-5
CASSHMGQGIQETQYF
>TRBV5-4|TRBJ2-1
CASSSQRERTQGEQFF
>TRBV20-1|TRBJ2-7
CSAGEVRTESYEQYF
>TRBV15|TRBJ2-2
CATSTYTGELFF
>TRBV24-1|TRBJ1-1
CATTGTAVGDTEAFF